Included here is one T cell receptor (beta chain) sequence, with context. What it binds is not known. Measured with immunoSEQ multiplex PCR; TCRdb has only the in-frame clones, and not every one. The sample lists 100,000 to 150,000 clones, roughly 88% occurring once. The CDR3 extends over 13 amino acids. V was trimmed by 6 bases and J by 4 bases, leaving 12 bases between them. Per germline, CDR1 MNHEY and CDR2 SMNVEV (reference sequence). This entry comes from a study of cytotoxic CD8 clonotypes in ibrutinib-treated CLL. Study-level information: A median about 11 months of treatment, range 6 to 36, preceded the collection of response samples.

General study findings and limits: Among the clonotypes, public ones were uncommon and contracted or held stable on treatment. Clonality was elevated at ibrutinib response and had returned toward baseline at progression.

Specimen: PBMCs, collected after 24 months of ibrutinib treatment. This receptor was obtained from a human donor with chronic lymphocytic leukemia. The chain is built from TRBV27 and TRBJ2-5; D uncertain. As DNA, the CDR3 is TGTGCCAGCAGCACCTGGGGTCGAGAGACCCAGTACTTC. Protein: CASSTWGRETQYF.